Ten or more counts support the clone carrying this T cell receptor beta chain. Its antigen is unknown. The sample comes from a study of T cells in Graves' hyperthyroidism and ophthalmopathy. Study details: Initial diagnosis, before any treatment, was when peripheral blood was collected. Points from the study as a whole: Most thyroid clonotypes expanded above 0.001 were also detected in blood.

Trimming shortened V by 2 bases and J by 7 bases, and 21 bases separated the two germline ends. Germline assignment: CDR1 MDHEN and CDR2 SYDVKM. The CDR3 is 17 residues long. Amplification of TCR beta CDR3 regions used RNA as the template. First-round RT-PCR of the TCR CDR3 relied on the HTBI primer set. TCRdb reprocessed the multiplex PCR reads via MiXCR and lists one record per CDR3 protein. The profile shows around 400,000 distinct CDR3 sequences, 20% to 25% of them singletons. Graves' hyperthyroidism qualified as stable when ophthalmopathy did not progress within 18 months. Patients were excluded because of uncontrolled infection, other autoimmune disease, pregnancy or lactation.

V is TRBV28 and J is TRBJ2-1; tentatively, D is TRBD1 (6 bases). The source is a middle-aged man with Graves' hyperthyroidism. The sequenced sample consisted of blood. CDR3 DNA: TGTGCCAGCAGTTTAGGGTGGGCTGACCCCCAGGGGAATGAGCAGTTCTTC. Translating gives CASSLGWADPQGNEQFF.